These T cell receptor beta chains were read from a single sample in a study of a mutant IDH1 vaccine in newly diagnosed glioma. These receptors have no known antigen. TCRdb's table, derived via immunoSEQ multiplex PCR, lists solely in-frame clones and lacks some. This sample yields 82,000 or so clones, of which approximately 85% are seen a single time; approximately 2% belongs to the top ten. Sequenced material: PBMCs, taken from a glioma patient whose treatment included an IDH1 peptide vaccine. The receptors come from a man aged 25 to 40 with glioma. Some clones in this sample may be carry-over from other donors' samples. Both conserved end residues are part of each CDR3. The D gene is left open where the match is weak. Size is stated for part of the rows, as once, few or many counts, or as a class when the clone is expanded.

j_call | v_call | d_call | clone_size | cdr3_aa | cdr3_nt
TRBJ2-1 | TRBV12-5 | TRBD2 | once | CASGLGLAGAIWNEQFF | TGTGCTAGTGGTTTGGGACTAGCGGGGGCGATTTGGAATGAGCAGTTCTTC
TRBJ1-5 | TRBV6-1 | - | - | CASSHPTPQHF | TGTGCCAGCAGTCATCCGACGCCCCAGCATTTT
TRBJ2-5 | TRBV5-4 | TRBD2 | - | CASSLGGVGQETQYF | TGTGCCAGCAGCCTCGGGGGGGTAGGACAAGAGACCCAGTACTTC
TRBJ1-2 | TRBV6-1 | - | - | CASSEAVGRQSYGYTF | TGTGCCAGCAGTGAAGCGGTCGGCAGACAGAGCTATGGCTACACCTTC
TRBJ1-3 | TRBV18 | TRBD1 | - | CASSPRDRYGNTIYF | TGTGCCAGCTCACCAAGGGACAGATATGGAAACACCATATATTTT
TRBJ2-4 | TRBV2 | - | - | CASLLAPLGALAKNIQYF | TGTGCCAGCCTTCTGGCCCCTCTGGGTGCTCTAGCCAAAAACATTCAGTACTTC
TRBJ1-5 | TRBV18 | TRBD1 | - | CASSPLGTGNQPQHF | TGTGCCAGCTCACCATTAGGGACAGGTAATCAGCCCCAGCATTTT
TRBJ2-5 | TRBV28 | - | once | CASSLVGRETQYF | TGTGCCAGCAGTTTAGTTGGAAGAGAGACCCAGTACTTC
TRBJ1-5 | TRBV19 | - | - | CASGRPQHF | TGTGCCAGTGGGCGGCCCCAGCATTTT
TRBJ2-3 | TRBV6-1 | - | - | CASSEYGGTDTQYF | TGTGCCAGCAGTGAATACGGGGGCACAGATACGCAGTATTTT
TRBJ1-4 | TRBV6-5 | - | - | CASSYSFSGREKLFF | TGTGCCAGCAGTTACTCGTTTTCAGGGAGGGAAAAACTGTTTTTT
TRBJ2-1 | TRBV5-1 | TRBD2 | once | CASSLVAGEGNEQFF | TGCGCCAGCAGCTTGGTAGCGGGGGAGGGCAATGAGCAGTTCTTC
TRBJ2-4 | TRBV4-2 | - | - | CASSQEWTHIQYF | TGTGCCAGCAGCCAAGAATGGACTCACATTCAGTACTTC
TRBJ2-5 | TRBV7-2 | - | - | CASSLFVSNQETQYF | TGTGCCAGCAGCTTATTTGTCAGCAACCAAGAGACCCAGTACTTC
TRBJ2-1 | TRBV2 | TRBD2 | - | CASRSSGPYNEQFF | TGTGCCAGCAGGAGTAGCGGGCCGTACAATGAGCAGTTCTTC
TRBJ2-1 | TRBV6-6 | TRBD2 | few | CASSYSWREGGNEQFF | TGTGCCAGCAGTTACTCGTGGCGGGAGGGAGGGAATGAGCAGTTCTTC
TRBJ1-2 | TRBV19 | - | - | CASSISRAGSDGYTF | TGTGCCAGTAGTATCTCCCGCGCAGGGTCGGATGGCTACACCTTC
TRBJ2-1 | TRBV5-1 | - | - | CASSLGQVGDEQFF | TGCGCCAGCAGCTTGGGGCAGGTAGGCGATGAGCAGTTCTTC
TRBJ2-3 | TRBV28 | TRBD2 | - | CASSAPLAGVFTDTQYF | TGTGCCAGCAGTGCGCCTCTAGCGGGAGTGTTCACAGATACGCAGTATTTT
TRBJ1-5 | TRBV6-6 | - | - | CASSTGNAGPQHF | TGTGCCAGCAGCACAGGGAACGCGGGGCCCCAGCATTTT
TRBJ1-4 | TRBV28 | TRBD1 | once | CASSSRTGSEKLFF | TGTGCCAGCAGTTCAAGGACAGGCAGTGAAAAACTGTTTTTT
TRBJ1-2 | TRBV6-1 | TRBD1 | - | CASSEGQGPHGYTF | TGTGCCAGCAGTGAGGGACAGGGGCCCCATGGCTACACCTTC
TRBJ1-6 | TRBV4-1 | - | - | CASSQERVDNSPLHF | TGCGCCAGCAGCCAGGAAAGGGTAGATAATTCACCCCTCCACTTT
TRBJ1-5 | TRBV6-1 | TRBD1 | - | CASSLVTGGGQPQHF | TGTGCCAGCAGCCTTGTAACAGGGGGCGGTCAGCCCCAGCATTTT
TRBJ1-2 | TRBV20-1 | - | - | CSATNGYTF | TGCAGTGCTACCAATGGCTACACCTTC
TRBJ2-3 | TRBV27 | - | - | CAASRGGRTNTQYF | TGTGCCGCATCGAGGGGCGGACGCACGAATACGCAGTATTTT
TRBJ1-1 | TRBV7-9 | TRBD1 | few | CASSPQGNPEAFF | TGTGCCAGCAGCCCACAGGGGAACCCTGAAGCTTTCTTT
TRBJ1-4 | TRBV7-2 | TRBD1 | - | CASSFRGLDEKLFF | TGTGCCAGCAGTTTCAGGGGGCTAGATGAAAAACTGTTTTTT
TRBJ1-5 | TRBV30 | - | - | CAWSVGESGWGNQPQHF | TGTGCCTGGAGTGTGGGGGAATCCGGGTGGGGCAATCAGCCCCAGCATTTT
TRBJ1-1 | TRBV5-4 | TRBD1 | - | CASSPGQGGIRHTEAFF | TGTGCCAGCAGCCCGGGACAGGGAGGGATTCGTCACACTGAAGCTTTCTTT
TRBJ1-6 | TRBV5-1 | - | - | CASRRIGTKGSPLHF | TGCGCCAGCCGTCGTATCGGGACAAAGGGTTCACCCCTCCACTTT
TRBJ2-1 | TRBV27 | TRBD2 | - | CASSPWTSKDEQFF | TGTGCCAGCAGTCCGTGGACTAGCAAAGATGAGCAGTTCTTC
TRBJ1-1 | TRBV7-9 | - | - | CASSLKVGQAVNEAFF | TGTGCCAGCAGTTTAAAAGTAGGTCAGGCAGTAAATGAAGCTTTCTTT
TRBJ2-6 | TRBV5-6 | - | - | CASSLLSRGHSGANVLTF | TGTGCCAGCAGCTTGTTGAGTCGGGGACACTCTGGGGCCAACGTCCTGACTTTC
TRBJ2-7 | TRBV5-1 | - | - | CASSLVGGSHEQYF | TGCGCCAGCAGCTTGGTTGGGGGATCACACGAGCAGTACTTC
TRBJ1-1 | TRBV30 | - | - | CAWSTAPNTEAFF | TGTGCCTGGAGCACAGCACCGAACACTGAAGCTTTCTTT
TRBJ2-7 | TRBV5-4 | TRBD2 | - | CASSLGLAGDNEQYF | TGTGCCAGCAGCTTAGGACTAGCGGGAGATAACGAGCAGTACTTC
TRBJ1-4 | TRBV30 | TRBD1 | - | CAFQGAQEKLFF | TGTGCCTTCCAGGGGGCGCAGGAAAAACTGTTTTTT
TRBJ2-6 | TRBV19 | TRBD2 | - | CASSIAPKRVGRAAGANVLTF | TGTGCCAGTAGTATAGCCCCGAAAAGGGTCGGGAGGGCCGCTGGGGCCAACGTCCTGACTTTC
TRBJ2-1 | TRBV11-3 | TRBD2 | - | CASSLLGGLADNEQFF | TGTGCCAGCAGCCTCCTTGGGGGACTAGCGGACAATGAGCAGTTCTTC
TRBJ2-1 | TRBV7-2 | TRBD1 | - | CASSPSGQEAYNEQFF | TGTGCCAGCAGCCCAAGCGGACAGGAGGCTTACAATGAGCAGTTCTTC
TRBJ2-7 | TRBV28 | TRBD2 | - | CASLLAGGREQYF | TGTGCCAGCCTCCTAGCGGGAGGTCGGGAGCAGTACTTC
TRBJ1-4 | TRBV27 | - | - | CASRQGFTYAEKLFF | TGTGCCAGCCGGCAGGGTTTCACCTACGCTGAAAAACTGTTTTTT
TRBJ1-3 | TRBV5-1 | - | - | CASSDKSGGNTIYF | TGCGCCAGCAGCGACAAATCGGGTGGAAACACCATATATTTT
TRBJ1-1 | TRBV7-9 | - | - | CASSLVLGRGTEAFF | TGTGCCAGCAGCTTAGTGTTGGGGCGCGGGACTGAAGCTTTCTTT
TRBJ1-5 | TRBV28 | TRBD1 | - | CASRPPGQFQPQHF | TGTGCCAGCCGACCCCCGGGACAGTTCCAGCCCCAGCATTTT
TRBJ1-2 | TRBV28 | - | - | CASRETDLRYYGYTF | TGTGCCAGCAGAGAAACCGACTTGAGGTACTATGGCTACACCTTC
TRBJ2-3 | TRBV4-2 | - | few | CASSPRGTGDTQYF | TGTGCCAGCAGCCCACGGGGGACGGGAGATACGCAGTATTTT
TRBJ1-2 | TRBV4-1 | - | - | CASSQIRASNGYTF | TGCGCCAGCAGCCAGATCCGGGCTTCAAATGGCTACACCTTC
TRBJ2-5 | TRBV28 | - | - | CASHKYPETQYF | TGTGCCAGCCATAAGTACCCCGAGACCCAGTACTTC
TRBJ1-1 | TRBV18 | - | few | CASSPTRMNTEAFF | TGTGCCAGCTCACCGACACGCATGAACACTGAAGCTTTCTTT
TRBJ2-3 | TRBV7-6 | - | - | CASTHKGHSATDTQYF | TGTGCCAGCACCCACAAAGGGCATAGCGCCACAGATACGCAGTATTTT
TRBJ2-4 | TRBV27 | - | once | CASSLSTFLAKNIQYF | TGTGCCAGCAGTTTATCCACATTCCTAGCCAAAAACATTCAGTACTTC
TRBJ2-1 | TRBV19 | TRBD2 | - | CASSIGREGLIPPGNEQFF | TGTGCCAGTAGTATAGGGCGGGAGGGCCTGATTCCCCCTGGTAATGAGCAGTTCTTC
TRBJ1-2 | TRBV6-5 | - | few | CASSPSGTPNYGYTF | TGTGCCAGCAGTCCTTCAGGGACCCCTAACTATGGCTACACCTTC